This T cell receptor (beta chain) was found in a study of T cells in Graves' hyperthyroidism and ophthalmopathy. Study information: It was at initial diagnosis, before any treatment, that peripheral blood was collected. Study outcomes and limitations: Most thyroid-expanded clonotypes above 0.001 were also found in blood. Separating ophthalmopathy from stable hyperthyroidism was achieved by a 13 V-J model.

TCR beta CDR3 sequences were amplified from RNA transcripts. The HTBI primer set drove a first-round RT-PCR of the TCR CDR3. TCRdb reprocessed the multiplex PCR reads with MiXCR, giving one entry per CDR3 protein. The sample lists about 360,000 distinct CDR3 sequences; less than 15% were seen once. This clonotype was seen repeatedly, ten times or more. The antigen remains unidentified. No ophthalmopathy progression within 18 months constituted stable Graves' hyperthyroidism. Germline V gene lookup returns CDR1 MNHEY and CDR2 SMNVEV (reference sequence). The trim removed 6 bases at V and 0 bases at J, leaving 3 bases unmatched. This CDR3 is 14 amino acids long.

Sequenced input: blood. This TCR derives from a woman younger than 35 with Graves' hyperthyroidism. The chain combines TRBV27 with TRBJ2-7; 9 nucleotides match TRBD2. The CDR3 DNA reads TGTGCCAGCAGCCAGGGACTAGCCTCCTACGAGCAGTACTTC. It codes for CASSQGLASYEQYF.